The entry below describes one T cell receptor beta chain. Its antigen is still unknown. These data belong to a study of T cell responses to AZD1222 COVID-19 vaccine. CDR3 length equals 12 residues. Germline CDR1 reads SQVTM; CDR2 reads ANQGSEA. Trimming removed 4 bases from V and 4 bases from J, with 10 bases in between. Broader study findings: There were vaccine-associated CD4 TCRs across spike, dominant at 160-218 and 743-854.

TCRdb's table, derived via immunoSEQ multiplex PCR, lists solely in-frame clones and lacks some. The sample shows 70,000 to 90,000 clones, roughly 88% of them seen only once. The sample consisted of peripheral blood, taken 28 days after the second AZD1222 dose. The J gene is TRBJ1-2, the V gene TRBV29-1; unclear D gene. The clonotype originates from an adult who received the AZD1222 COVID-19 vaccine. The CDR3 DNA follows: TGCAGCGTTGGGGAGGTTAGCTATGGCTACACCTTC. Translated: CSVGEVSYGYTF.